The 27 T cell receptor beta chains given below trace back to one sample, sequenced in a study of cytomegalovirus exposure and HLA in healthy donors. Only in-frame clones appear in the TCRdb table, and some are missing; sequencing was by immunoSEQ multiplex PCR. The sample lists under 300,000 clones, around 85% occurring once. The sample taken for sequencing was PBMCs. The receptors derive from a woman aged 25 to 39 in good health and CMV-seropositive.

The J gene is TRBJ1-4, the V gene TRBV10-1, with D perhaps TRBD1 (5 bases). The germline V gene has CDR1 WNHNN and CDR2 SYGVQD (reference sequence). The V and J ends lost 7 bases and 8 bases respectively, with 14 bases between them. The length of the CDR3 is 13 residues. CDR3 amino acids: CASTPRRGEKLFF. The CDR3 region has the DNA TGCGCCAGCACCCCCCGGCGGGGGGAAAAACTGTTTTTT.

The rearrangement uses TRBV6-6 and TRBJ1-2, with D possibly being TRBD1 (5 bases). CDR3 length equals 15 residues. Trimming shortened V by 5 bases and J by 0 bases, and 13 bases separated the two germline ends. Germline assignment: CDR1 MNHNY and CDR2 SVGAGI (reference sequence). As DNA, the CDR3 is TGTGCCAGCAGTAACCCGGGACTTGCTAACTATGGCTACACCTTC. Protein: CASSNPGLANYGYTF.

The chain carries TRBV9 and TRBJ2-2; D gene ambiguous. CDR3 length: 13 amino acids. CDR1 and CDR2 from the germline V gene are SGDLS and YYNGEE. V was trimmed by 4 bases and J by 5 bases, leaving 9 bases between them. The CDR3, as DNA: TGTGCCAGCAGCATCAGGTTAACCGGGGAGCTGTTTTTT. It yields the protein CASSIRLTGELFF.

This clone showed up just once. This chain connects TRBV4-2 to TRBJ2-3; the D gene is possibly TRBD1 (6 bases). V was clipped by 4 bases and J by 9 bases, with 17 bases between them. CDR1 and CDR2 from the germline V gene are LGHNA and YNFKEQ. The CDR3 length is 14 residues. The CDR3 coding sequence is TGTGCCAGCAGCCCGTCGACAGGTCCCGGGACGCAGTATTTT. Its protein product is CASSPSTGPGTQYF.

This chain connects TRBV2 to TRBJ1-1; 8 bases line up with TRBD1. CDR1 is SNHLY, CDR2 FYNNEI, per germline. This CDR3 comprises 13 residues. V gave up 8 bases and J gave up 10 bases; unmatched junction bases: 12. For the CDR3, the DNA is TGTGCCAGCCTCGTGGGAACAGGGGGAATAGCTTTCTTT. Translated, it gives CASLVGTGGIAFF.

The table lists this clone with a count of one. This chain links TRBV6-4 with TRBJ1-2; TRBD1 agrees at 10 bases. CDR1 MRHNA and CDR2 SNTAGT come from the germline V gene. CDR3 length: 17 amino acids. V shed 1 base, J shed 3 bases, and the junction held 8 bases outside the gene matches. Written as DNA, the CDR3 is TGTGCCAGCAGTGACTACGCAGACAGGGGGCCTGACTATGGCTACACCTTC. Translating it yields CASSDYADRGPDYGYTF.

The gene calls are TRBV30 and TRBJ2-7; D unresolved. The V gene lost 5 bases and the J gene lost 0 bases, with 14 bases spanning the gap. This CDR3 region has 14 residues. Germline CDR1 and CDR2: GTSNPN and SVGIG (reference sequence). CDR3 in DNA: TGTGCCTGGTTGGGCCTTTATGGCTCCTACGAGCAGTACTTC. Its translation is CAWLGLYGSYEQYF. Variable domain in full (rest from reference TRBV30 and TRBJ2-7): SQTIHQWPATLVQPVGSPLSLECTVEGTSNPNLYWYRQAAGRGLQLLFYSVGIGQISSEVPQNLSASRPQDRQFILSSKKLLLSDSGFYLCAWLGLYGSYEQYFGPGTRLTVT.

The J gene is TRBJ2-7, the V gene TRBV14; tentative D call: TRBD1 (6 bases). Germline CDR1 is SGHDN and CDR2 is FVKESK. V shed 9 bases and J shed 6 bases, with 9 bases lying between them. This CDR3 comprises 10 residues. In DNA form, the CDR3 reads TGTGCCAGTACAGGGCTCGAGCAGTACTTC. Amino acids: CASTGLEQYF.

The rearrangement joins TRBV5-1 to TRBJ2-1; D is possibly TRBD2 (6 bases). CDR3 length: 16 amino acids. Deletions cut 2 bases from V and 1 base from J, with 13 bases between. CDR1 SGHRS and CDR2 YFSETQ come from the germline V gene. The CDR3 is CASSLLASGSYNEQFF. The CDR3 DNA reads TGCGCCAGCAGCTTACTAGCCTCGGGTTCCTACAATGAGCAGTTCTTC.

This rearrangement joins TRBV28 to TRBJ1-1; a possible D gene is TRBD1 (6 bases). This CDR3 is built from 14 residues. V shed 5 bases and J shed 0 bases, with 10 bases lying between them. Germline V lookup: CDR1 MDHEN, CDR2 SYDVKM. For the CDR3, the DNA is TGTGCCAGCAGTAACAGGGCGATGAACACTGAAGCTTTCTTT. It translates to CASSNRAMNTEAFF. The complete variable domain, with remaining parts taken from reference TRBV28 and TRBJ1-1, reads DVKVTQSSRYLVKRTGEKVFLECVQDMDHENMFWYRQDPGLGLRLIYFSYDVKMKEKGDIPEGYSVSREKKERFSLILESASTNQTSMYLCASSNRAMNTEAFFGQGTRLTVV.

The chain is built from TRBV5-4 and TRBJ1-4, with a tentative D call TRBD1 (6 bases). Germline values: CDR1 SGHNT, CDR2 YYREEE (reference sequence). This CDR3 is 14 amino acids long. Trimming removed 4 bases from V and 6 bases from J, with 13 bases in between. The CDR3 here is CASSLKGVDEKLFF. The CDR3 bases are TGTGCCAGCAGCCTTAAGGGGGTGGATGAAAAACTGTTTTTT.

The chain links TRBV14 to TRBJ2-7; TRBD2 matches 11 bases. Germline lookup yields CDR1 SGHDN and CDR2 FVKESK. J gave up 2 bases and V 1 base, and 1 base lay outside the gene matches. CDR3 length: 15 amino acids. The CDR3 loop is CASSQAGLAAYEQYF. CDR3 sequence (DNA): TGTGCCAGCAGCCAAGCGGGACTAGCGGCCTACGAGCAGTACTTC.

The chain couples TRBV7-8 to TRBJ2-7; the match to TRBD2 covers 9 bases. V gave up 3 bases and J gave up 5 bases; unmatched junction bases: 11. The V gene's germline CDR1 is SGHVS and CDR2 FQNEAQ. The CDR3 has 16 residues. DNA of the CDR3: TGTGCCAGCAGCTTCCGAGGTCGGGCTAGCGGGAACGAGCAGTACTTC. It codes for CASSFRGRASGNEQYF.

This clone was seen only once. V and J are TRBV11-2 and TRBJ2-7; a weak D match, TRBD1 (6 bases). Germline CDR1 SGHAT, CDR2 FQNNGV. The CDR3 contains 15 residues. V shed 2 bases and J shed 2 bases, with 13 bases lying between them. The CDR3 DNA reads TGTGCCAGCAGCTTAAGGTCAGGGGTTGCCTACGAGCAGTACTTC. Protein product: CASSLRSGVAYEQYF.

This chain uses TRBV7-2 with TRBJ1-2; D is uncertain. Germline CDR1 reads SGHTA; CDR2 reads FQGNSA. The length of the CDR3 is 14 residues. The germline V and J ends were trimmed by 5 bases and 6 bases, with 16 bases remaining between them. The CDR3 spells CASSQDLGANGYTF. The CDR3, as DNA: TGTGCCAGCAGCCAGGACCTGGGAGCGAATGGCTACACCTTC.

The CDR3, as DNA: TGTGCCTGGAGTGTAGGTACTAGCGGGAGCCACCGGGGTTGGGAGACCCAGTACTTC. Protein product: CAWSVGTSGSHRGWETQYF. This sequence joins TRBV30 and TRBJ2-5, with TRBD2 matching 11 bases. V lost 0 bases, J lost 5 bases, and 17 bases stayed unmatched. From germline, CDR1 is GTSNPN and CDR2 SVGIG (reference sequence). The length of the CDR3 is 19 residues.

This clone was detected only once. V gene TRBV4-2 combines with J gene TRBJ2-7; D possibly corresponds to TRBD2 (5 bases). The CDR3 extends over 15 amino acids. Trimming pared 0 bases from V and 0 bases from J, leaving 9 bases between. From germline, CDR1 is LGHNA and CDR2 YNFKEQ. CDR3 in amino acids: CASSQDSGISYEQYF. In DNA, the CDR3 is TGTGCCAGCAGCCAAGACTCGGGGATCTCCTACGAGCAGTACTTC.

V is TRBV7-6 and J is TRBJ2-2; D gene ambiguous. Trimming took 1 base from V and 7 from J, leaving 7 bases between them. CDR1 and CDR2 (germline): SGHVS, FNYEAQ. This CDR3 spans 13 amino acids. This CDR3 reads CASSLVSSGELFF. Written as DNA, the CDR3 is TGTGCCAGCAGCTTAGTATCCAGCGGGGAGCTGTTTTTT.

V is TRBV13 and J is TRBJ2-7, with TRBD1 matching 9 bases. The CDR3 extends over 14 amino acids. In germline, CDR1 is PRHDT, CDR2 FYEKMQ (reference sequence). Losses at the gene ends were 4 bases for V and 4 bases for J; bases not matched to a gene: 5. CDR3 region: CASSSGQGSYEQYF. DNA for the CDR3: TGTGCCAGCAGCTCCGGACAGGGGTCATACGAGCAGTACTTC.

The rearrangement uses TRBV6-1 and TRBJ2-3; D might be TRBD2 (5 bases). Trimming left V 8 bases short and J 7 bases short, with 7 bases between. The CDR3 runs 10 residues. The germline CDR1 and CDR2 sequences are MNHNS and SASEGT. CDR3 coding DNA: TGTGCCAGCCGGGGTCATACGCAGTATTTT. Protein: CASRGHTQYF.

The chain carries TRBV5-1 and TRBJ2-3, with D hard to call. V lost 2 bases to trimming and J lost 0 bases, with 7 bases between them. The CDR3 is 14 residues long. CDR1 is SGHRS and CDR2 is YFSETQ in the germline V gene. The CDR3 nucleotides read TGCGCCAGCAGCTTTTCGCGGAGCACAGATACGCAGTATTTT. This encodes CASSFSRSTDTQYF.

In this sample, this clone turned up once. V usage is TRBV27 and J usage is TRBJ2-7, with no clear D. The CDR3 spans 14 residues. Germline CDR1 reads MNHEY; CDR2 reads SMNVEV (reference sequence). V shed 3 bases and J shed 3 bases, with 12 bases lying between them. CDR3: CASSLSAPVYEQYF. The CDR3 bases are TGTGCCAGCAGTTTGAGCGCGCCGGTCTACGAGCAGTACTTC.

The chain couples TRBV5-1 to TRBJ2-1, with D perhaps TRBD2 (7 bases). The CDR3 has 16 residues. V lost 6 bases and J lost 0, with 16 bases in between. The germline V gene encodes CDR1 SGHRS and CDR2 YFSETQ. The CDR3 DNA reads as TGCGCCAGCACTTTCCGGGGGGCGAGCTCCTACAATGAGCAGTTCTTC. As protein: CASTFRGASSYNEQFF.

This rearrangement joins TRBV28 to TRBJ2-1, with D possibly matching TRBD2 (6 bases). The CDR3 runs 17 residues. Germline CDR1 MDHEN, CDR2 SYDVKM. V was trimmed by 8 bases and J by 0 bases, leaving 20 bases between them. In DNA, the CDR3 is TGTGCCAGCCCTCCTCCCGCGGGAAGGCCCTCCTACAATGAGCAGTTCTTC. The encoded protein is CASPPPAGRPSYNEQFF.

This rearrangement joins TRBV6-5 to TRBJ2-7; 7 bases map to TRBD2. The V and J ends lost 1 base and 2 bases, in that order; junction bases with no gene match: 5. Germline lookup yields CDR1 MNHEY and CDR2 SVGAGI. There are 15 residues in the CDR3. CDR3 sequence reads: CASSYLAGATYEQYF. The CDR3 DNA reads TGTGCCAGCAGTTACTTGGCGGGAGCTACCTACGAGCAGTACTTC.

This chain links TRBV29-1 with TRBJ1-4; 9 bases map to TRBD1. Germline V lookup: CDR1 SQVTM, CDR2 ANQGSEA. The ends lost 3 bases at V and 8 bases at J; junction bases unmatched: 16. The CDR3 sequence is 17 residues long. The CDR3 sequence: CSVEPGQGHVEEEKLFF. The CDR3 bases are TGCAGCGTTGAGCCGGGACAGGGACACGTTGAGGAGGAAAAACTGTTTTTT.

This chain joins TRBV6-5 and TRBJ2-7; 7 bases align to TRBD2. The CDR3 is 13 residues long. Germline V gene lookup returns CDR1 MNHEY and CDR2 SVGAGI. The J segment lost 6 bases and the V segment lost 2 bases, leaving 4 bases of the junction unmatched. CDR3 loop: CASSYPGGGEQYF. The CDR3 nucleotides are TGTGCCAGCAGTTACCCCGGCGGGGGCGAGCAGTACTTC.